A selection of T cell receptor beta chains follows, all from one sample in a study of T cell responses to AZD1222 COVID-19 vaccine. Assay: immunoSEQ multiplex PCR; the TCRdb copy retains only in-frame clones and omits some. The sample yields roughly 120,000 clones, approximately 90% seen once. Sequenced here: peripheral blood, sampled 28 days after the second AZD1222 dose. The receptors were gathered from an adult who received the AZD1222 COVID-19 vaccine. Each CDR3 is given with its conserved first and last residue. Each record gives: J gene, clone size, D gene, V gene, CDR3 protein, CDR3 DNA. D genes are given only for firm matches. Clone size appears in some rows only: once, few, many, or a class for an expanded clone.

TRBJ2-1,once,.,TRBV7-8,CASSLQRVRRAHSYNEQFF,TGTGCCAGCAGCTTACAAAGAGTTAGGAGGGCCCACTCCTACAATGAGCAGTTCTTC
TRBJ2-1,.,.,TRBV29-1,CSVEDDRNEQFF,TGCAGCGTTGAAGATGACAGGAATGAGCAGTTCTTC
TRBJ2-3,.,.,TRBV7-2,CASSAQRTDTQYF,TGTGCCAGCAGCGCCCAACGGACAGATACGCAGTATTTT
TRBJ2-7,.,TRBD2,TRBV7-6,CASSGGAGGTGAYEQYF,TGTGCCAGCAGCGGCGGGGCGGGGGGCACGGGGGCCTACGAGCAGTACTTC
TRBJ2-7,.,TRBD1,TRBV10-3,CATGQATSYEQYF,TGTGCCACCGGACAGGCGACCTCCTACGAGCAGTACTTC
TRBJ1-6,.,TRBD1,TRBV30,CAGGHGDPGGSPLHF,TGTGCCGGGGGACACGGGGACCCAGGGGGCTCACCCCTCCACTTT
TRBJ2-7,.,.,TRBV10-3,CAISEVRREQYF,TGTGCCATCAGTGAGGTCCGGCGCGAGCAGTACTTC
TRBJ2-7,.,.,TRBV7-6,CASSLDRRNEQYF,TGTGCCAGCAGCTTAGATAGGAGAAACGAGCAGTACTTC
TRBJ2-7,once,.,TRBV28,CASRSETGYSYEQYF,TGTGCCAGCCGCAGCGAAACAGGGTATTCCTACGAGCAGTACTTC
TRBJ2-7,once,TRBD1,TRBV3-1/TRBV3-2,CASSHRQGRGRGEQYF,TGTGCCAGCAGCCACCGCCAGGGCAGGGGGCGAGGCGAGCAGTACTTC
TRBJ1-2,.,.,TRBV7-2,CASSLSLTGMNYGYTF,TGTGCCAGCAGCTTATCCTTAACAGGGATGAACTATGGCTACACCTTC
TRBJ1-2,few,.,TRBV10-1,CASSPSNLNYGYTF,TGCGCCAGCAGTCCCTCGAACTTAAACTATGGCTACACCTTC